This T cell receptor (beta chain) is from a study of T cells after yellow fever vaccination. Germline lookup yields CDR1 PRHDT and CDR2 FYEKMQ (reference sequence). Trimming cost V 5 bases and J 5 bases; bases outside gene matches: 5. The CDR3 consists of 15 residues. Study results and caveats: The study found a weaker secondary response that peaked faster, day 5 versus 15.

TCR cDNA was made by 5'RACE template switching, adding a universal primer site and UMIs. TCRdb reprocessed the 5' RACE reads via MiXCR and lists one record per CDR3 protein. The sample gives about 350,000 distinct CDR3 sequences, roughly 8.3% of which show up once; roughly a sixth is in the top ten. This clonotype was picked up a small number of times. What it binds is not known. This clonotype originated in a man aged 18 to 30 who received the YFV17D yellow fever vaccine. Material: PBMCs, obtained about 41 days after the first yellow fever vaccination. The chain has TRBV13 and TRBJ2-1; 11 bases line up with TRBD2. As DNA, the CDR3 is TGTGCCAGCAGCCCGGCGACTAGCGGGGACAATGAGCAGTTCTTC. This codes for CASSPATSGDNEQFF.